This T cell receptor beta chain is from a study of blood T cell repertoires in COVID-19. This table comes from immunoSEQ multiplex PCR, and its TCRdb copy is limited to in-frame clones, with some not included. This table has 180,000 or so clones, 76% appearing once. CDR3 length: 19 amino acids. Germline trimming cut 2 bases from V and 4 bases from J; bases unmatched to any gene: 14. Germline assignment: CDR1 MNHNS and CDR2 SASEGT. The chain links TRBV6-1 to TRBJ1-6; 7 bases map to TRBD1. The sequencing sample was made of peripheral blood. This clonotype was obtained from a woman between 50 and 59 years old with active or convalescent COVID-19. CDR3: CASSETTGPRLEYNSPLHF. The DNA for the CDR3 is TGTGCCAGCAGTGAAACGACAGGGCCTCGTCTGGAATATAATTCACCCCTCCACTTT.